This T cell receptor beta chain was observed in a study of cytomegalovirus exposure and HLA in healthy donors. Findings of the study overall: Sequencing depth roughly uniform across donors was assumed in presence/absence analyses. A later analysis found TCR association rates differed by HLA locus, highest for DRB1 and lowest for HLA-C. Highly shared sequence variants in one cluster were likely a sequencing artifact.

PCR amplification relied on 60 Vbeta primers (plus 13 Jbeta primers). Profiling relied on immunoSEQ multiplex PCR, and the TCRdb table lists in-frame clones only, not all of them. The sample includes nearly 110,000 clones, over 80% seen only once; the top ten take less than 3.5%. The CDR3 is 12 amino acids. The junction had 4 bases not matched to a gene; V was cut back by 8 bases and J by 4 bases. The V gene's germline CDR1 is MNHNS and CDR2 SASEGT. As to this clone: Its antigen is unknown.

Sequencing input: PBMCs. The chain employs TRBV6-1 and TRBJ1-1; TRBD1 matches 7 bases. This TCR came from a man aged 25-45 years in good health and CMV-seropositive. The CDR3 reads CASEGAGTEAFF. CDR3 nucleotides: TGTGCCAGCGAGGGGGCGGGCACTGAAGCTTTCTTT.